Only a few counts were recorded for the clone carrying this TCR beta chain. As yet, its antigen is unknown. PCR amplification relied on 60 Vbeta primers (plus 13 Jbeta primers). Method: immunoSEQ multiplex PCR; TCRdb's copy keeps in-frame clones and lacks some. The repertoire holds about 130,000 clones, with about 80% as singletons. Trimming removed 2 bases at V and 4 bases at J, with 11 bases between. Germline CDR1 is SGHTA and CDR2 is FQGTGA. The CDR3 runs to 15 residues. The sample is drawn from a study of cytomegalovirus exposure and HLA in healthy donors. The study, taken as a whole, reports: There were some V segments, including TRBV6-2 and TRBV6-3, excluded as indistinguishable.

The gene calls are TRBV7-3 and TRBJ2-2; D perhaps matches TRBD2 (5 bases). The TCR was taken from a woman aged 40 to 50 in good health and CMV-seronegative. The sequencing input was PBMCs. CDR3 protein: CASSLLARGTGELFF. The CDR3, as DNA: TGTGCCAGCAGCTTACTAGCCCGGGGCACCGGGGAGCTGTTTTTT.